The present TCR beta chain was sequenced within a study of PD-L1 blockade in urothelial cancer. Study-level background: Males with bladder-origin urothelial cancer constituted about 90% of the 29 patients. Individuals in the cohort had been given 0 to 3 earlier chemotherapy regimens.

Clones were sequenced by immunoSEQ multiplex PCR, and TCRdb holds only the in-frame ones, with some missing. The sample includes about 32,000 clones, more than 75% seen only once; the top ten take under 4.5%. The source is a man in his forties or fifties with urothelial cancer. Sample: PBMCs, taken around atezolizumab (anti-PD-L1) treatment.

CDR3 coding DNA: TGTGCCAGCAGTTACGCGGGAGGGGCCAAAAACATTCAGTACTTC. Translating gives CASSYAGGAKNIQYF. The chain combines TRBV6-5 with TRBJ2-4, with TRBD2 matching over 9 bases. This CDR3 region has 15 residues. CDR1 is MNHEY and CDR2 is SVGAGI in the germline V gene. V lost 2 bases to trimming and J lost 1 base; unmatched junction nucleotides: 0.